Below are 19 T cell receptor beta chains sequenced from a single sample in a study of T cell responses to AZD1222 COVID-19 vaccine (dated by TCRdb to the early 2020s). The time point label, read with the paper, signifies: about 28 days (+/-7) after the second vaccine dose. The library was obtained by the immunoSEQ multiplex PCR assay. TCRdb retrieved this table from immuneACCESS and kept in-frame rearrangements only. Not all clones are present; in checked studies, unresolved V genes account for under half, and no reason is known for the remainder. The sample table lists some 280,000 clones, about 94% of them with a count of one. Of the sample, around 0.5% falls within the top ten clones. Material: peripheral blood, obtained 28 days after the second AZD1222 dose. These receptors all come from an adult who received the AZD1222 COVID-19 vaccine.

This clone appeared once. The chain employs TRBV27 and TRBJ1-5; D possibly corresponds to TRBD1 (6 bases). CDR1 MNHEY and CDR2 SMNVEV come from the germline V gene (reference sequence). V lost 5 bases and J 0 bases, leaving 17 bases between the germline ends. The CDR3 is made up of 17 amino acids. The CDR3 reads CASSHRGTTRSNQPQHF. CDR3 bases: TGTGCCAGCAGTCATAGAGGGACAACCCGTAGCAATCAGCCCCAGCATTTT.

This chain connects TRBV29-1 to TRBJ2-4; D may be TRBD1 or TRBD2 (5 bases each). Trimming pared 7 bases from V and 6 bases from J, leaving 10 bases between. The CDR3 runs 11 residues. The germline CDR1 and CDR2 sequences are SQVTM and ANQGSEA. For the CDR3, the DNA is TGCAGCGCGGGGCACCCAAACATTCAGTACTTC. Protein: CSAGHPNIQYF.

This clone was seen only once. CDR3 region: CASSPLLDEKLFF. In DNA, the CDR3 is TGTGCCAGCAGTCCTCTACTTGATGAAAAACTGTTTTTT. The rearrangement links TRBV12-3 or TRBV12-4 to TRBJ1-4, with D uncertain. The CDR3 consists of 13 residues. Between the trimmed V and J ends, which lost 5 bases and 6 bases, there was a span of 10 bases.

J is TRBJ1-2 and V is TRBV11-2, with D possibly TRBD1 on 5 matching bases. V was pared by 6 bases and J by 5 bases, with 22 bases between. This CDR3 is built from 16 residues. CDR1 and CDR2 from the germline V gene are SGHAT and FQNNGV. For the CDR3, the DNA is TGTGCCAGCAGTACCACCGGGCCACCGGGGGGGTATGGCTACACCTTC. Its protein is CASSTTGPPGGYGYTF. Full variable domain (rest looked up from reference TRBV11-2 and TRBJ1-2): EAGVAQSPRYKIIEKRQSVAFWCNPISGHATLYWYQQILGQGPKLLIQFQNNGVVDDSQLPKDRFSAERLKGVDSTLKIQPAKLEDSAVYLCASSTTGPPGGYGYTFGSGTRLTVV.

V gene TRBV30 combines with J gene TRBJ2-7; D remains unclear. CDR1 and CDR2 (germline): GTSNPN, SVGIG (reference sequence). V shed 5 bases and J shed 7 bases, with 12 bases lying between them. The CDR3 length is 11 residues. CDR3 nucleotides: TGTGCCTGGCGGGTCTTTGGGGAGCAGTACTTC. Translation gives CAWRVFGEQYF.

Remarks on this clone: Other DNA sequences within the sample encode an identical CDR3. The chain carries TRBV3-1 (or the pseudogene TRBV3-2) and TRBJ2-2, with D perhaps TRBD1 (6 bases). The germline gives CDR1 LGHDT, CDR2 YNNKEL (reference sequence). This CDR3 contains 16 residues. V gave up 2 bases and J gave up 2 bases, with 12 bases separating them. DNA of the CDR3: TGTGCCAGCAGCCAAAGAGGGGGTGCAAACACCGGGGAGCTGTTTTTT. Protein product: CASSQRGGANTGELFF.

This clone was observed a single time. V gene TRBV19 combines with J gene TRBJ1-2; TRBD1 agrees at 11 bases. This CDR3 region has 15 residues. CDR1 and CDR2 from the germline V gene are LNHDA and SQIVND (reference sequence). The ends lost 2 bases at V and 8 bases at J; junction bases unmatched: 7. The CDR3 coding sequence is TGTGCCAGTAGTATAAGAGGACAGGGGGCGCCAGGCTACACCTTC. This translates into CASSIRGQGAPGYTF.

The chain couples TRBV20-1 to TRBJ1-5; D perhaps matches TRBD1 (6 bases). V was clipped by 3 bases and J by 8 bases, with 14 bases between them. Germline CDR1 and CDR2: DFQATT and SNEGSKA (reference sequence). The CDR3 has 13 amino acids. CDR3 region: CSASWTPGEPQHF. In DNA form, the CDR3 reads TGCAGTGCTAGTTGGACACCAGGGGAGCCCCAGCATTTT.

CDR3 loop: CATSIQGGQPQHF. The CDR3 nucleotides read TGTGCCACCAGCATCCAGGGCGGTCAGCCCCAGCATTTT. This chain links TRBV15 with TRBJ1-5, with a weak D call TRBD1 (5 bases). This CDR3 contains 13 residues. Germline V lookup: CDR1 LNHNV, CDR2 YYDKDF (reference sequence). V dropped 4 bases and J dropped 6 bases, with 10 bases sitting between them.

The chain uses TRBV7-5 and TRBJ2-7; the table calls TRBD2, which could not be checked here. TRBV7-5 is assigned pseudogene status. The CDR3 runs to 12 residues. The CDR3 loop is CARILSLSEQYF. CDR3 sequence (DNA): TGTGCCAGAATATTAAGTCTTAGCGAGCAGTACTTC.

This rearrangement joins TRBV6-5 to TRBJ1-3, with D possibly matching TRBD1 (6 bases). The CDR3 runs 16 residues. V lost 4 bases, J lost 0 bases, and 13 bases lay in between. Germline V gives CDR1 MNHEY, CDR2 SVGAGI. The CDR3 sequence: CASSSDRPYSGNTIYF. DNA for the CDR3: TGTGCCAGCAGTTCCGACAGGCCTTACTCTGGAAACACCATATATTTT.

This chain connects TRBV7-9 to TRBJ2-7, with TRBD2 matching 7 bases. Germline CDR1 is SEHNR and CDR2 is FQNEAQ (reference sequence). The junction had 5 bases not matched to a gene; V was cut back by 0 bases and J by 6 bases. The CDR3 spans 14 residues. CDR3 DNA sequence: TGTGCCAGCAGCTTAGCGGGCGGGGGTTTCGAGCAGTACTTC. Protein product: CASSLAGGGFEQYF.

The chain uses TRBV10-2 and TRBJ2-7, with 11 bases lining up with TRBD2. This CDR3 is 15 amino acids long. J was trimmed by 2 bases and V by 6 bases; bases with no gene match: 6. Germline V CDR1 and CDR2: WSHSY, SAAADI. CDR3 loop: CASSLIAGGPYEQYF. CDR3 in DNA: TGCGCCAGCAGCCTCATAGCGGGAGGGCCCTACGAGCAGTACTTC.

This clone was detected only once. The chain joins TRBV24-1 to TRBJ2-5; D is tentatively TRBD1 or TRBD2 (6 bases each). This CDR3 region has 13 residues. V dropped 5 bases and J dropped 5 bases, with 11 bases sitting between them. Germline values: CDR1 KGHDR, CDR2 SFDVKD. DNA for the CDR3: TGTGCCACCAGTGGGGGGGCGCGGGAGACCCAGTACTTC. This codes for CATSGGARETQYF.

The V call is TRBV19, the J call TRBJ1-1, with a possible D match to TRBD1 (6 bases). CDR3 size: 14 residues. Trimming pared 6 bases from V and 0 bases from J, leaving 11 bases between. The germline gives CDR1 LNHDA, CDR2 SQIVND (reference sequence). CDR3 DNA: TGTGCCAGTAGCAAGGGGGGCGTGAACACTGAAGCTTTCTTT. This translates into CASSKGGVNTEAFF. Drawing the rest from reference TRBV19 and TRBJ1-1, the complete variable domain is DGGITQSPKYLFRKEGQNVTLSCEQNLNHDAMYWYRQDPGQGLRLIYYSQIVNDFQKGDIAEGYSVSREKKESFPLTVTSAQKNPTAFYLCASSKGGVNTEAFFGQGTRLTVV.

V gene TRBV10-3 combines with J gene TRBJ2-7; 8 positions match TRBD2. The V gene end was trimmed by 6 bases and the J gene end by 4 bases; junction bases not matched to a gene: 11. This CDR3 contains 15 residues. Germline values: CDR1 ENHRY, CDR2 SYGVKD. As DNA, the CDR3 is TGTGCCATCAGAAGGGTTAGCGGGACAAATTACGAGCAGTACTTC. It encodes CAIRRVSGTNYEQYF.

The J gene is TRBJ2-5, the V gene TRBV29-1, with D maybe TRBD1 (6 bases). The V end lost 4 bases, the J end lost 5 bases, and 17 bases lay between the germline ends. CDR1 is SQVTM and CDR2 is ANQGSEA in the germline V gene. This CDR3 is built from 14 residues. CDR3 sequence: CSVGQGQRGETQYF. For the CDR3, the DNA is TGCAGCGTTGGGCAAGGACAGAGGGGGGAGACCCAGTACTTC.

This rearrangement joins TRBV4-3 to TRBJ2-1; maybe TRBD2 (5 bases). The CDR3 extends over 17 amino acids. V dropped 0 bases and J dropped 3 bases, with 15 bases sitting between them. CDR1 and CDR2 (germline): LGHNA, YSLEER. This CDR3 is CASSQDPPERGYNEQFF. The CDR3 DNA reads as TGCGCCAGCAGCCAAGATCCTCCAGAACGGGGCTACAATGAGCAGTTCTTC.

A single count supports this clone. V usage is TRBV11-2 and J usage is TRBJ1-5; D is uncertain. Trimming removed 2 bases from V and 0 bases from J, with 2 bases in between. Germline loops: CDR1 SGHAT, CDR2 FQNNGV. The CDR3 totals 13 residues. CDR3 protein: CASSLISNQPQHF. The CDR3 DNA sequence: TGTGCCAGCAGCTTAATTAGCAATCAGCCCCAGCATTTT.